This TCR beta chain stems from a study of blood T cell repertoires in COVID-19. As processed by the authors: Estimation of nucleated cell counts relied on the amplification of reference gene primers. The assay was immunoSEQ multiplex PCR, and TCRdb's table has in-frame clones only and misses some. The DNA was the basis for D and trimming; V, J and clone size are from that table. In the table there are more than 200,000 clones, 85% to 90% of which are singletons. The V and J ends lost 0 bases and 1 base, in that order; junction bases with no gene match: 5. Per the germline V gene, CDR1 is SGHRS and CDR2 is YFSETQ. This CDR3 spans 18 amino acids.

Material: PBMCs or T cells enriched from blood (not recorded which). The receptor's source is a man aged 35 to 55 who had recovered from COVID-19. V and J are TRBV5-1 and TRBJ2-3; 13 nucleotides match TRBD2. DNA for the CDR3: TGCGCCAGCAGCTTGGATGGGACTAGCGGGACTGGCACAGATACGCAGTATTTT. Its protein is CASSLDGTSGTGTDTQYF.